The 25 T cell receptor beta chains reported below all come from one sample, sequenced in a study of cytotoxic CD8 clonotypes in ibrutinib-treated CLL. TCRdb's table, derived via immunoSEQ multiplex PCR, lists solely in-frame clones and lacks some. The sample lists tens of thousands of clones, roughly 72% occurring once. Sequenced here: PBMCs, sampled after 12 months of ibrutinib treatment. The origin of the receptors is a human donor with chronic lymphocytic leukemia.

This clone appeared a few times. V gene TRBV4-1 combines with J gene TRBJ1-4; the match to TRBD1 covers 7 bases. The V segment lost 0 bases and the J segment 7 bases; nucleotides outside the gene matches: 8. This CDR3 comprises 16 residues. The germline V gene encodes CDR1 MGHRA and CDR2 YSYEKL. The CDR3 spells CASSQDWRQGGEKLFF. The CDR3 DNA sequence: TGCGCCAGCAGCCAAGATTGGCGACAGGGTGGTGAAAAACTGTTTTTT.

The V call is TRBV18, the J call TRBJ1-1; possible D gene TRBD1, 5 bases. Deletions cut 5 bases from V and 3 bases from J, with 16 bases between. The CDR3 runs to 15 residues. CDR1 and CDR2 from the germline V gene are KGHSH and LQKENI. This CDR3 is CASSTRRGVDTEAFF. The DNA for the CDR3 is TGTGCCAGCTCAACGAGGCGAGGGGTCGACACTGAAGCTTTCTTT.

This chain joins TRBV9 and TRBJ2-1; TRBD2 matches 9 bases. This CDR3 has 15 amino acids. Germline-derived CDR1 and CDR2 are SGDLS and YYNGEE. V lost 4 bases, J lost 4 bases, and 6 bases stayed unmatched. CDR3 loop: CASSPSGGLYNEQFF. The DNA for the CDR3 is TGTGCCAGCAGCCCGAGCGGGGGGCTTTACAATGAGCAGTTCTTC.

J is TRBJ2-7 and V is TRBV7-9; the D is unclear. Trimming shortened V by 2 bases and J by 0 bases, and 14 bases separated the two germline ends. This CDR3 spans 16 amino acids. Germline V gene sequence: CDR1 SEHNR, CDR2 FQNEAQ (reference sequence). This CDR3 is CASSLRRMGTSYEQYF. The CDR3 DNA follows: TGTGCCAGCAGCTTACGGCGCATGGGTACCTCCTACGAGCAGTACTTC. The whole variable domain, remainder taken from reference TRBV7-9 and TRBJ2-7, is DTGVSQNPRHKITKRGQNVTFRCDPISEHNRLYWYRQTLGQGPEFLTYFQNEAQLEKSRLLSDRFSAERPKGSFSTLEIQRTEQGDSAMYLCASSLRRMGTSYEQYFGPGTRLTVT.

The J gene is TRBJ1-2, the V gene TRBV30; a possible D gene is TRBD1 (6 bases). The germline V gene encodes CDR1 GTSNPN and CDR2 SVGIG (reference sequence). V was trimmed by 1 base and J by 7 bases, leaving 16 bases between them. This CDR3 spans 14 amino acids. The CDR3 is CAWSAVGGGGGYTF. The CDR3 region has the DNA TGTGCCTGGAGTGCGGTGGGGGGCGGCGGTGGCTACACCTTC.

The chain joins TRBV7-9 to TRBJ1-2; no firm D call. This CDR3 comprises 13 residues. Germline V gives CDR1 SEHNR, CDR2 FQNEAQ (reference sequence). The germline V and J ends were trimmed by 3 bases and 4 bases, with 9 bases remaining between them. CDR3 in amino acids: CASSLGGTYGYTF. The CDR3 DNA reads TGTGCCAGCAGCTTGGGTGGCACCTATGGCTACACCTTC.

The V and J genes are TRBV19 and TRBJ1-1, with 8 bases lining up with TRBD1. V was pared by 6 bases and J by 3 bases, with 0 bases of the junction left unmatched. The V gene's germline CDR1 is LNHDA and CDR2 SQIVND (reference sequence). The CDR3 is 12 residues long. The CDR3 DNA reads as TGTGCCAGTAGGACAGGGGACACTGAAGCTTTCTTT. This encodes CASRTGDTEAFF.

The rearrangement links TRBV25-1 to TRBJ2-1; D is perhaps TRBD2 (7 bases). V was cut by 3 bases and J by 8 bases, with 14 bases left in between. The germline V gene encodes CDR1 MGHDK and CDR2 SYGVNS. CDR3 size: 14 residues. The DNA of the CDR3 is TGTGCCAGCAGTGACCCAACGGGGGGCGATGAGCAGTTCTTC. Amino acid sequence: CASSDPTGGDEQFF.

For this clone: Germline and junction disagree at one end, which may indicate a read error. The V gene is TRBV7-9, the J gene TRBJ1-1; D may be TRBD1 (5 bases). Germline lookup yields CDR1 SEHNR and CDR2 FQNEAQ (reference sequence). This CDR3 is built from 13 residues. CDR3 DNA sequence: TGTGCCAGCAGCAAACAGGTGAATACTGAAGCTTTCTTT. This translates into CASSKQVNTEAFF.

The V and J genes are TRBV6-5 and TRBJ2-2; tentative D call: TRBD1 (7 bases). V lost 5 bases and J 4 bases, leaving 11 bases between the germline ends. There are 14 residues in the CDR3. CDR1 is MNHEY, CDR2 SVGAGI, per germline. The CDR3 reads CASSHRGGTGELFF. CDR3 nucleotides: TGTGCCAGCAGTCACAGGGGAGGCACCGGGGAGCTGTTTTTT.

The J gene is TRBJ1-5, the V gene TRBV18; no clear D. Germline V gives CDR1 KGHSH, CDR2 LQKENI. CDR3 length: 15 amino acids. Trimming took off 5 bases at V and 2 bases at J, with 13 bases between the two ends. The CDR3 spells CASSSGDLGNQPQHF. The CDR3 DNA sequence: TGTGCCAGCTCATCGGGTGACTTGGGCAATCAGCCCCAGCATTTT.

A remark on this clone: The final CDR3 position lacks the conserved phenylalanine or tryptophan, pointing to a likely read error. The DNA is omitted, as the CDR3 cannot be located on it reliably, and the CDR3 follows TCRdb's listing. The chain has TRBV6-5 and TRBJ1-1; the D call TRBD1 from the table was never checked on the DNA. Both ends counted, the CDR3 spans 11 residues. The germline V gene encodes CDR1 MNHEY and CDR2 SVGAGI. CDR3 residues: CASRDGTGESC.

This chain uses TRBV6-5 with TRBJ2-5; D is ambiguous. This CDR3 has 11 amino acids. Per the germline V gene, CDR1 is MNHEY and CDR2 is SVGAGI. V dropped 8 bases and J dropped 5 bases, with 9 bases sitting between them. The CDR3 protein is CASASYETQYF. The CDR3 region has the DNA TGTGCCAGCGCTTCGTACGAGACCCAGTACTTC.

This clone was detected only once. The chain links TRBV7-8 to TRBJ1-3; unclear D gene. CDR3 length: 14 amino acids. Trimming cost V 4 bases and J 0 bases, with 7 bases left between them. Germline CDR1 SGHVS, CDR2 FQNEAQ. CDR3 protein: CASSSSSSGNTIYF. In nucleotides, the CDR3 is TGTGCCAGCAGCTCCTCTTCCTCTGGAAACACCATATATTTT.

This chain joins TRBV9 and TRBJ2-2; no reliable D call. With 1 base removed from V and 1 base from J, the gap between germline ends came to 14 bases. The CDR3 consists of 17 residues. Germline V lookup: CDR1 SGDLS, CDR2 YYNGEE. In nucleotides, the CDR3 is TGTGCCAGCAGCGTAAAATGGGCTGTCGTGAACACCGGGGAGCTGTTTTTT. It specifies CASSVKWAVVNTGELFF.

The V and J genes are TRBV19 and TRBJ1-3, with D uncertain. The germline V and J ends were trimmed by 5 bases and 0 bases, with 14 bases remaining between them. The CDR3 consists of 16 residues. Germline CDR1 reads LNHDA; CDR2 reads SQIVND (reference sequence). As DNA, the CDR3 is TGTGCCAGTAGTGTTTGGACGCTCGTCTCTGGAAACACCATATATTTT. This gives the protein CASSVWTLVSGNTIYF. The variable domain in full, with the rest retrieved from reference TRBV19 and TRBJ1-3, is DGGITQSPKYLFRKEGQNVTLSCEQNLNHDAMYWYRQDPGQGLRLIYYSQIVNDFQKGDIAEGYSVSREKKESFPLTVTSAQKNPTAFYLCASSVWTLVSGNTIYFGEGSWLTVV.

The chain couples TRBV20-1 to TRBJ1-2; D gene uncertain. The CDR3 totals 11 residues. In germline, CDR1 is DFQATT, CDR2 SNEGSKA (reference sequence). V lost 6 bases and J lost 5, with 10 bases in between. CDR3 bases: TGCAGTGCCCCGACCGCATATGGCTACACCTTC. It codes for CSAPTAYGYTF.

V usage is TRBV27 and J usage is TRBJ1-2, with unresolved D. CDR3 size: 13 residues. Germline V gene data show CDR1 as MNHEY and CDR2 as SMNVEV (reference sequence). The germline V and J ends were trimmed by 11 bases and 4 bases, with 17 bases remaining between them. In nucleotides, the CDR3 is TGTGCCCCCCGGGTGAAGGGTATCTATGGCTACACCTTC. It is translated as CAPRVKGIYGYTF.

This clone was seen a single time. The rearrangement joins TRBV30 to TRBJ2-7; 7 nucleotides match TRBD1. Germline lookup yields CDR1 GTSNPN and CDR2 SVGIG (reference sequence). Trimming cost V 0 bases and J 7 bases; bases outside gene matches: 0. This CDR3 spans 11 amino acids. The chain's CDR3 is CAWSVQGEQYF. The CDR3 DNA is TGTGCCTGGAGTGTACAGGGGGAGCAGTACTTC.

This sequence joins TRBV4-1 and TRBJ1-2, with D uncertain. V was clipped by 1 base and J by 5 bases, with 5 bases between them. The CDR3 sequence is 12 residues long. The germline V gene encodes CDR1 MGHRA and CDR2 YSYEKL. The CDR3, as DNA: TGCGCCAGCAGCCAAGGGCAGTATGGCTACACCTTC. Protein product: CASSQGQYGYTF.

The V and J genes are TRBV18 and TRBJ2-7; D not certain. CDR3 length: 21 residues. Germline CDR1 KGHSH, CDR2 LQKENI. The ends were cut back, 3 bases at V and 3 bases at J, with 33 bases in the middle. This CDR3 is CASSPLPITSTSIGRVYEQYF. CDR3 in DNA: TGTGCCAGCTCACCCCTTCCAATCACGTCGACCTCTATAGGTCGAGTCTACGAGCAGTACTTC. Complete variable domain (other parts from reference TRBV18 and TRBJ2-7): NAGVMQNPRHLVRRRGQEARLRCSPMKGHSHVYWYRQLPEEGLKFMVYLQKENIIDESGMPKERFSAEFPKEGPSILRIQQVVRGDSAAYFCASSPLPITSTSIGRVYEQYFGPGTRLTVT.

This clone appeared a single time. DNA for the CDR3: TGTGCCAGCAGCTTAGGAGGGAACACTGAAGCTTTCTTT. It specifies CASSLGGNTEAFF. The V gene is TRBV5-5, the J gene TRBJ1-1, with D uncertain. This CDR3 is 13 amino acids long. Germline lookup yields CDR1 SGHKS and CDR2 YYEKEE (reference sequence). Trimming removed 2 bases at V and 1 base at J, with 6 bases between.

The count of this clone is one. The genes are TRBV28 and TRBJ2-7; TRBD1 is a possible D gene (6 bases). The ends were cut back, 6 bases at V and 1 base at J, with 16 bases in the middle. This CDR3 comprises 15 residues. Germline CDR1 MDHEN, CDR2 SYDVKM. The CDR3 is CASRRTGLRSYEQYF. In DNA form, the CDR3 reads TGTGCCAGCAGGAGAACAGGGTTGAGATCCTACGAGCAGTACTTC.

The CDR3 coding sequence is TGTGCCTGGAGTGCCCTCCACAGGGATTTTGACTATGGCTACACCTTC. Amino acid sequence: CAWSALHRDFDYGYTF. This chain joins TRBV30 and TRBJ1-2; D is perhaps TRBD1 (6 bases). Between the trimmed V and J ends, which lost 1 base and 3 bases, there was a span of 18 bases. Germline V gives CDR1 GTSNPN, CDR2 SVGIG (reference sequence). The CDR3 spans 16 residues.

This sequence joins TRBV5-1 and TRBJ2-1, with 11 bases lining up with TRBD2. The germline CDR1 and CDR2 sequences are SGHRS and YFSETQ. The CDR3 spans 17 residues. V shed 0 bases, J shed 5 bases, and the junction held 7 bases outside the gene matches. CDR3 bases: TGCGCCAGCAGCTTGGGGCTGACTAGCGGGGCCCACAATGAGCAGTTCTTC. It encodes CASSLGLTSGAHNEQFF. The whole variable domain, filled in from reference TRBV5-1 and TRBJ2-1, reads KAGVTQTPRYLIKTRGQQVTLSCSPISGHRSVSWYQQTPGQGLQFLFEYFSETQRNKGNFPGRFSGRQFSNSRSEMNVSTLELGDSALYLCASSLGLTSGAHNEQFFGPGTRLTVL.